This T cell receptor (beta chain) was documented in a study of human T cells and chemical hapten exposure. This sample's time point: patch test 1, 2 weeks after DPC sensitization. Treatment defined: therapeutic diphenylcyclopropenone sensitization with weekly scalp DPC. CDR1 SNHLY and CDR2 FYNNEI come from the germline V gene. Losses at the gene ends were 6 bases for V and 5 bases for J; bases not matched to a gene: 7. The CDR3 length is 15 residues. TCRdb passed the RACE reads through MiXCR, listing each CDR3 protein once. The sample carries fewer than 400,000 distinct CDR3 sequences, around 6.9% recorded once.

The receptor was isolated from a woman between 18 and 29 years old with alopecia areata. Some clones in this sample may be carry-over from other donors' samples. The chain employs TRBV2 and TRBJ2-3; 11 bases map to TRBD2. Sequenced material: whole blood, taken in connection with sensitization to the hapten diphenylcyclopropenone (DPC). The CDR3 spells CASRALAGGQDTQYF. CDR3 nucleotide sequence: TGTGCCAGCAGGGCCCTAGCGGGGGGACAAGATACGCAGTATTTT.